The clone carrying this TCR beta chain has a handful of counts. The sample originates from a study of identical twins. TCRdb re-called the 5' RACE reads through MiXCR, storing one row per CDR3 protein. The table has 350,000 to 600,000 distinct CDR3 sequences, 14% seen once. CDR3 length: 13 residues. Trimming at V came to 9 bases and at J to 6 bases, leaving 7 bases not matched to a gene. CDR1 SGHVS and CDR2 FQNEAQ come from the germline V gene. These records were also assigned to another study, of yellow fever vaccine responses in identical twins.

The receptor was derived from a woman in her late teens or twenties in good health. Material: CD4+ T cells sorted from blood. The chain couples TRBV7-8 to TRBJ2-2; 7 bases align to TRBD2. CDR3 in DNA: TGTGCCAGTGGCGGGAGTAGGTCCGGGGAGCTGTTTTTT. Protein: CASGGSRSGELFF.